Listed here are 20 T cell receptor beta chains from one sample, sequenced in a study of shared clonotypes between healthy human individuals. The data were produced by immunoSEQ multiplex PCR, yet TCRdb's version contains in-frame clones alone and is incomplete. This table has around 300,000 clones, roughly 84% appearing once. Sequencing used memory CD8+ T cells sorted from blood. Subset: CD45RO+ cells pooled with CCR7-negative TemRA cells. Receptors were obtained from a man younger than 30 in good health.

This clone occurred a few times. The chain joins TRBV10-1 to TRBJ2-7; no reliable D call. The CDR3 runs to 12 residues. Looked up from germline, CDR1 is WNHNN and CDR2 is SYGVQD (reference sequence). V shed 1 base and J shed 6 bases, with 7 bases lying between them. CDR3 residues: CASSEYGAEQYF. The CDR3 DNA is TGCGCCAGCAGTGAGTACGGCGCCGAGCAGTACTTC.

This chain links TRBV30 with TRBJ1-4, with TRBD1 matching over 7 bases. There are 16 residues in the CDR3. The J segment lost 7 bases and the V segment lost 0 bases, leaving 11 bases of the junction unmatched. The V gene's germline CDR1 is GTSNPN and CDR2 SVGIG (reference sequence). The chain's CDR3 is CAWSVRSGGGSEKLFF. In DNA, the CDR3 is TGTGCCTGGAGTGTAAGGTCGGGAGGGGGCAGTGAAAAACTGTTTTTT.

The chain has TRBV30 and TRBJ1-3; D unclear. Germline-derived CDR1 and CDR2 are GTSNPN and SVGIG (reference sequence). The germline V and J ends were trimmed by 4 bases and 0 bases, with 7 bases remaining between them. CDR3 length: 13 amino acids. CDR3 sequence: CAWKGDSGNTIYF. In DNA form, the CDR3 reads TGTGCCTGGAAAGGCGACTCTGGAAACACCATATATTTT.

This clone has only one observation. This chain connects TRBV7-9 to TRBJ2-1, with TRBD1 identical over 7 bases. Germline CDR1 is SEHNR and CDR2 is FQNEAQ (reference sequence). The CDR3 extends over 17 amino acids. The J segment lost 4 bases and the V segment lost 7 bases, leaving 16 bases of the junction unmatched. The CDR3 here is CASTKLSGTVPYNEQFF. In DNA form, the CDR3 reads TGTGCCAGCACAAAATTATCCGGGACAGTTCCTTACAATGAGCAGTTCTTC. The whole variable domain, remainder taken from reference TRBV7-9 and TRBJ2-1, is DTGVSQNPRHKITKRGQNVTFRCDPISEHNRLYWYRQTLGQGPEFLTYFQNEAQLEKSRLLSDRFSAERPKGSFSTLEIQRTEQGDSAMYLCASTKLSGTVPYNEQFFGPGTRLTVL.

The chain has TRBV7-2 and TRBJ1-2; D call uncertain. Germline V lookup: CDR1 SGHTA, CDR2 FQGNSA. The V and J ends lost 9 bases and 3 bases respectively, with 11 bases between them. The CDR3 is made up of 12 amino acids. The CDR3 sequence is CASDREDYGYTF. The DNA of the CDR3 is TGTGCCAGTGATAGGGAAGACTATGGCTACACCTTC.

The rearrangement links TRBV7-9 to TRBJ1-1; D perhaps matches TRBD1 (5 bases). Germline-derived CDR1 and CDR2 are SEHNR and FQNEAQ (reference sequence). Deletions cut 1 base from V and 4 bases from J, with 10 bases between. The CDR3 is 14 amino acids. CDR3 amino acids: CASSLGGTGTEAFF. CDR3 sequence (DNA): TGTGCCAGCAGCTTAGGAGGGACGGGCACTGAAGCTTTCTTT.

This clone was seen only once. The rearrangement joins TRBV13 to TRBJ2-3; D perhaps matches TRBD2 (6 bases). The CDR3 sequence is 14 residues long. V lost 8 bases and J 2 bases, leaving 14 bases between the germline ends. Germline values: CDR1 PRHDT, CDR2 FYEKMQ (reference sequence). The DNA of the CDR3 is TGTGCCAGCTTGATGGCGGGGTCCACAGATACGCAGTATTTT. Amino acid sequence: CASLMAGSTDTQYF.

The chain recombines TRBV5-1 with TRBJ2-7; the D is unclear. Germline V CDR1 and CDR2: SGHRS, YFSETQ. CDR3 length: 13 amino acids. V was trimmed by 2 bases and J by 2 bases, leaving 8 bases between them. The DNA of the CDR3 is TGCGCCAGCAGCTTCTCTACCACCTACGAGCAGTACTTC. It is translated as CASSFSTTYEQYF.

This clone is a singleton in its sample. The chain links TRBV13 to TRBJ2-2; perhaps TRBD1 as D (5 bases). V was clipped by 7 bases and J by 3 bases, with 6 bases between them. CDR1 is PRHDT, CDR2 FYEKMQ, per germline (reference sequence). CDR3 length: 12 amino acids. CDR3 region: CASKQDTGELFF. The CDR3 bases are TGTGCCAGCAAACAGGACACCGGGGAGCTGTTTTTT.

This chain uses TRBV7-6 with TRBJ2-3; tentatively, D is TRBD1 (6 bases). Germline loops: CDR1 SGHVS, CDR2 FNYEAQ. Between the trimmed V and J ends, which lost 1 base and 4 bases, there was a span of 15 bases. This CDR3 is built from 16 residues. CDR3 DNA sequence: TGTGCCAGCAGCTTAGTAAGGCAGGGGCGACCAGATACGCAGTATTTT. Translating it yields CASSLVRQGRPDTQYF. The variable domain in full, with the rest retrieved from reference TRBV7-6 and TRBJ2-3, is GAGVSQSPRYKVTKRGQDVALRCDPISGHVSLYWYRQALGQGPEFLTYFNYEAQQDKSGLPNDRFSAERPEGSISTLTIQRTEQRDSAMYRCASSLVRQGRPDTQYFGPGTRLTVL.

The chain links TRBV10-3 to TRBJ1-1; D gene ambiguous. This CDR3 has 14 amino acids. V lost 4 bases and J 0 bases, leaving 9 bases between the germline ends. In germline, CDR1 is ENHRY, CDR2 SYGVKD. CDR3 in amino acids: CAISVGELNTEAFF. CDR3 in DNA: TGTGCCATCAGTGTCGGCGAGCTGAACACTGAAGCTTTCTTT.

This chain connects TRBV5-4 to TRBJ1-2; 9 nucleotides match TRBD1. V lost 4 bases to trimming and J lost 5 bases; unmatched junction nucleotides: 9. Per the germline V gene, CDR1 is SGHNT and CDR2 is YYREEE (reference sequence). The CDR3 has 15 residues. The CDR3 sequence: CASSPGDRASYGYTF. The CDR3, as DNA: TGTGCCAGCAGCCCGGGGGACAGGGCGTCGTATGGCTACACCTTC.

This clone was counted at least ten times. This chain uses TRBV6-5 with TRBJ2-5; D possibly uses TRBD1 or TRBD2 (5 bases each). Per the germline V gene, CDR1 is MNHEY and CDR2 is SVGAGI. The CDR3 consists of 13 residues. V was cut by 4 bases and J by 7 bases, with 13 bases left in between. For the CDR3, the DNA is TGTGCCAGCAGTTCCACGTTGAGGGGGACCCAGTACTTC. Residues: CASSSTLRGTQYF.

Here the CDR3 reads CASSQDSGSSLSNVLTF. Written as DNA, the CDR3 is TGCGCCAGCAGCCAAGATAGCGGGAGCAGTTTGTCCAACGTCCTGACTTTC. V and J are TRBV4-3 and TRBJ2-6; 9 bases agree with TRBD2. V trimming: 0 bases; J trimming: 8 bases; junction bases outside the gene matches: 8. Looked up from germline, CDR1 is LGHNA and CDR2 is YSLEER. The CDR3 sequence is 17 residues long.

The chain combines TRBV30 with TRBJ2-7, with D maybe TRBD2 (7 bases). This CDR3 has 14 amino acids. V lost 0 bases, J lost 6 bases, and 15 bases lay in between. Per germline, CDR1 GTSNPN and CDR2 SVGIG (reference sequence). The DNA for the CDR3 is TGTGCCTGGAGTGTACTTGGGGGGGCGACCGAGCAGTACTTC. This translates into CAWSVLGGATEQYF.

Only one count was recorded for this clone. The chain recombines TRBV7-2 with TRBJ2-2; D might be TRBD2 (6 bases). CDR1 and CDR2 from the germline V gene are SGHTA and FQGNSA. This CDR3 has 14 residues. Trimming removed 5 bases from V and 3 bases from J, with 10 bases in between. In DNA form, the CDR3 reads TGTGCCAGCAGCGTATCTAGCGACACCGGGGAGCTGTTTTTT. Its translation is CASSVSSDTGELFF.

V gene TRBV5-4 combines with J gene TRBJ1-2; tentatively, D is TRBD1 (5 bases). V was cut by 0 bases and J by 4 bases, with 13 bases left in between. Germline V gives CDR1 SGHNT, CDR2 YYREEE (reference sequence). The CDR3 length is 15 residues. DNA for the CDR3: TGTGCCAGCAGCTTGGGGTGGGGACCATCCTATGGCTACACCTTC. Protein: CASSLGWGPSYGYTF.

The rearrangement links TRBV6-5 to TRBJ2-5, with 7 bases lining up with TRBD2. The CDR3 runs 15 residues. The J segment lost 1 base and the V segment lost 7 bases, leaving 9 bases of the junction unmatched. Germline loops: CDR1 MNHEY, CDR2 SVGAGI. CDR3 bases: TGTGCCAGCAATCGGGATAGCGGGTCCCAAGAGACCCAGTACTTC. As protein: CASNRDSGSQETQYF.

The genes are TRBV13 and TRBJ1-1; no clear D gene. Looked up from germline, CDR1 is PRHDT and CDR2 is FYEKMQ (reference sequence). This CDR3 is 15 amino acids long. Trimming shortened V by 5 bases and J by 3 bases, and 16 bases separated the two germline ends. The CDR3 protein is CASSPLGSSDTEAFF. CDR3 in DNA: TGTGCCAGCAGCCCCCTTGGATCATCGGACACTGAAGCTTTCTTT.

The chain combines TRBV10-3 with TRBJ2-1; 8 bases fit TRBD2. The CDR3 extends over 17 amino acids. Per germline, CDR1 ENHRY and CDR2 SYGVKD. Unmatched junction bases numbered 11, after V lost 0 bases and J lost 7 bases. The CDR3 is CAISESRGGLVGNEQFF. CDR3 in DNA: TGTGCCATCAGTGAGTCCCGCGGGGGGTTGGTTGGAAATGAGCAGTTCTTC.